The T cell receptor (beta chain) under discussion was sequenced for a study of identical twins. Regarding the study as a whole: Low generation-probability sequences were in excess among twin-shared out-of-frame alpha sequences. These conclusions were based on statistical analysis (cross-sectional, not following the same donors).

Every donor was a healthy Caucasian. It was template switching that added a universal primer site, and there were unique molecular identifiers on the cDNA. In TCRdb, the 5' RACE reads were re-called with MiXCR into one record per CDR3 protein. The sample carries more than 650,000 distinct CDR3 sequences, around 6.1% recorded once. The CDR3 runs to 14 residues. Trimming left V 1 base short and J 3 bases short, with 13 bases between. Germline assignment: CDR1 DFQATT and CDR2 SNEGSKA (reference sequence). Notes on this clonotype: Its cognate antigen is unknown.

The chain carries TRBV20-1 and TRBJ2-7; D gene uncertain. The sequenced sample was naive T cells sorted from blood. The clonotype comes from a man younger than 35 in good health. CDR3: CSARAPDGNYEQYF. The DNA of the CDR3 is TGCAGTGCTAGAGCCCCTGACGGAAACTACGAGCAGTACTTC.